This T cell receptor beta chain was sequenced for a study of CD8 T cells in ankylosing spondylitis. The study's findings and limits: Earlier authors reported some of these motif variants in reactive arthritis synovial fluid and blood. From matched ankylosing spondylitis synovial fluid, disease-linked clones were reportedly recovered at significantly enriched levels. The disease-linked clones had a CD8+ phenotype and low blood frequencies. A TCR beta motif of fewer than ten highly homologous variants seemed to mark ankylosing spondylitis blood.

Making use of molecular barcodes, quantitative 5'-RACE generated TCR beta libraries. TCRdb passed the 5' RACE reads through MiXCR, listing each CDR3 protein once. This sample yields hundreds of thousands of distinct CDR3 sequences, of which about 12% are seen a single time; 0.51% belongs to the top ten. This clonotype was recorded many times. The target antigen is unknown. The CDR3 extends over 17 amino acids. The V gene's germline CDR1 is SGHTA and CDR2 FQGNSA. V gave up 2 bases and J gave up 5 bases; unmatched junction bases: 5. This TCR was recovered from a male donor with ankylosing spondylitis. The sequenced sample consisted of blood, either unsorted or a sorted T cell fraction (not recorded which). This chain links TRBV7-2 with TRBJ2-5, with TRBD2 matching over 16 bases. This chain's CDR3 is CASSLWGLAGGPETQYF. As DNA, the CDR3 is TGTGCCAGCAGCTTATGGGGACTAGCGGGAGGGCCTGAGACCCAGTACTTC.